These 29 T cell receptor beta chains were sequenced from one sample in a study of blood T cells in healthy people across ages. Primers used in a second PCR of roughly 6 to 11 cycles were a sample-barcoded 5' primer and a J-beta primer mix. TCRdb reprocessed the 5' RACE reads with MiXCR, giving one entry per CDR3 protein. The sample has around 1,000,000 distinct CDR3 sequences; less than 25% are singletons. These data also featured in a second study, about T cells of mothers and their children.

Input material: blood. The source of these receptors is a girl under 10 years old in good health.

The table lists this clonotype with a few counts. The V call is TRBV5-1, the J call TRBJ2-5; no reliable D call. Trimming stripped 4 bases from V and 1 base from J, with 11 bases between. Germline values: CDR1 SGHRS, CDR2 YFSETQ. The CDR3 is 14 residues long. CDR3 region: CASSPTPTQETQYF. The CDR3 DNA is TGCGCCAGCAGCCCGACCCCGACCCAAGAGACCCAGTACTTC.

This chain uses TRBV9 with TRBJ2-3, with 7 nucleotides matching TRBD2. The trim removed 0 bases at V and 6 bases at J, leaving 4 bases unmatched. This CDR3 spans 14 amino acids. Germline V gene lookup returns CDR1 SGDLS and CDR2 YYNGEE. The CDR3 region is CASSVDLLADTQYF. The CDR3 DNA reads TGTGCCAGCAGCGTAGACCTACTAGCGGATACGCAGTATTTT.

This clonotype was picked up a small number of times. For the CDR3, the DNA is TGTGCCAGCAGCCCCGACTTTAGGACAGGGGGCGAGGTGTACGAGCAGTACTTC. Translating gives CASSPDFRTGGEVYEQYF. The J gene is TRBJ2-7, the V gene TRBV9; TRBD1 matches at 11 bases. The CDR3 contains 18 residues. Germline V gives CDR1 SGDLS, CDR2 YYNGEE. Germline trimming cut 4 bases from V and 4 bases from J; bases unmatched to any gene: 16. The full variable domain, its missing parts supplied by reference TRBV9 and TRBJ2-7, is DSGVTQTPKHLITATGQRVTLRCSPRSGDLSVYWYQQSLDQGLQFLIQYYNGEERAKGNILERFSAQQFPDLHSELNLSSLELGDSALYFCASSPDFRTGGEVYEQYFGPGTRLTVT.

This clonotype was counted only a few times. This sequence joins TRBV5-5 and TRBJ2-5; the D call may be TRBD1 or TRBD2 (5 bases each). This CDR3 is built from 15 residues. The V gene's germline CDR1 is SGHKS and CDR2 YYEKEE (reference sequence). Trimming stripped 4 bases from V and 0 bases from J, with 13 bases between. CDR3 sequence (DNA): TGTGCCAGCAGCGCCCCCCTGGGGGACCAAGAGACCCAGTACTTC. This encodes CASSAPLGDQETQYF.

This clonotype was seen at least ten times. The chain joins TRBV7-9 to TRBJ1-5, with a weak D call TRBD1 (5 bases). V was shortened by 7 bases and J by 3 bases, with 10 bases between the two germline ends. This CDR3 is 13 amino acids long. Germline CDR1 is SEHNR and CDR2 is FQNEAQ (reference sequence). In DNA form, the CDR3 reads TGTGCCAGCACCATAGGGGACAATCAGCCCCAGCATTTT. It yields the protein CASTIGDNQPQHF.

This clonotype has more than one count but fewer than ten. The chain couples TRBV28 to TRBJ2-4; maybe TRBD1 (6 bases). This CDR3 is 15 amino acids long. Germline CDR1 and CDR2: MDHEN and SYDVKM. The V end was cut by 3 bases, the J end by 1 base, with 10 bases between. The CDR3 spells CASSLDSPAKNIQYF. The CDR3 nucleotides are TGTGCCAGCAGTTTGGACAGCCCCGCCAAAAACATTCAGTACTTC.

This clonotype was found a few times. The genes are TRBV6-6 and TRBJ1-4; TRBD1 aligns across 9 bases. Germline CDR1 reads MNHNY; CDR2 reads SVGAGI (reference sequence). J was trimmed by 10 bases and V by 7 bases; bases with no gene match: 10. This CDR3 is 14 amino acids long. The CDR3 sequence: CASNTPGQGGKLFF. The CDR3 region has the DNA TGTGCCAGCAATACACCGGGACAGGGAGGAAAACTGTTTTTT.

Worth noting for this clonotype: Since the CDR3 does not end with the conserved phenylalanine or tryptophan, this likely comes from a read error. J is TRBJ2-3 and V is TRBV12-3 or TRBV12-4, with TRBD2 matching 9 bases. CDR3 length: 16 residues. V shed 5 bases, J shed 2 bases, and the junction held 8 bases outside the gene matches. Written as DNA, the CDR3 is TGTGCCAGCAGTCCCAGTGCGGGAGGGCCCACAGATACGCAGTATTCT. Encoded protein: CASSPSAGGPTDTQYS.

The rearrangement joins TRBV12-3 or TRBV12-4 to TRBJ2-7; D not certain. The V gene lost 4 bases and the J gene lost 5 bases, with 15 bases spanning the gap. The CDR3 loop spans 14 amino acids. The CDR3 loop reads CASSSWINGHEQYF. As DNA, the CDR3 is TGTGCCAGCAGTTCTTGGATAAACGGCCACGAGCAGTACTTC.

CDR3 sequence reads: CASSSYTEYEQYF. CDR3 nucleotide sequence: TGTGCCAGCAGTTCATATACAGAGTACGAGCAGTACTTC. The chain joins TRBV28 to TRBJ2-7; D uncertain. The CDR3 is made up of 13 amino acids. Germline CDR1 and CDR2: MDHEN and SYDVKM. V was clipped by 4 bases and J by 4 bases, with 11 bases between them.

As for this clonotype: A much more abundant neighbour one base away suggests this may be a read error. J is TRBJ2-1 and V is TRBV27; 7 bases map to TRBD1. Germline loops: CDR1 MNHEY, CDR2 SMNVEV (reference sequence). CDR3 length: 14 residues. The DNA for the CDR3 is TGTGCCAGCAGCTTACAGGGGTCCTACAATGTGCAGTTCTTC. Its translation: CASSLQGSYNVQFF.

This chain uses TRBV28 with TRBJ2-4; 8 bases are shared with TRBD2. Germline CDR1 MDHEN, CDR2 SYDVKM. This CDR3 has 15 residues. V lost 6 bases and J lost 8; bases outside the gene matches: 12. CDR3 amino acids: CASSILGAGGDIQYF. CDR3 in DNA: TGTGCCAGCAGCATTCTGGGGGCGGGAGGAGACATTCAGTACTTC.

The chain recombines TRBV4-2 with TRBJ2-2, with TRBD2 identical over 8 bases. V lost 0 bases and J lost 5; bases outside the gene matches: 8. The CDR3 runs to 17 residues. Germline V gives CDR1 LGHNA, CDR2 YNFKEQ. The DNA of the CDR3 is TGTGCCAGCAGCCAAGATAGGACGGGAGGGCCTACCGGGGAGCTGTTTTTT. Protein sequence: CASSQDRTGGPTGELFF.

This clonotype has more than one count but fewer than ten. The CDR3 carries no conserved terminal phenylalanine or tryptophan, so it likely arises from a read error. This rearrangement joins TRBV6-1 to TRBJ1-1, with D uncertain. The CDR3 has 12 amino acids. Per germline, CDR1 MNHNS and CDR2 SASEGT. V lost 6 bases, J lost 4 bases, and 9 bases lay in between. The CDR3 is CASRAYSTEAFL. The CDR3, as DNA: TGTGCCAGCAGGGCCTATTCCACTGAAGCTTTCCTT.

This clonotype was counted between two and nine times. The chain recombines TRBV29-1 with TRBJ2-4; no firm D call. The V gene's germline CDR1 is SQVTM and CDR2 ANQGSEA. Trimming took 0 bases from V and 2 from J, leaving 8 bases between them. This CDR3 region has 14 residues. The DNA of the CDR3 is TGCAGCGTTGAAGATGGAATTTCCAAAAACATTCAGTACTTC. Amino acids: CSVEDGISKNIQYF.

This clonotype was seen more than once but under ten times. The rearrangement links TRBV19 to TRBJ2-2; D perhaps matches TRBD2 (6 bases). V lost 3 bases and J 4 bases, leaving 18 bases between the germline ends. Germline V gene sequence: CDR1 LNHDA, CDR2 SQIVND (reference sequence). CDR3 size: 17 residues. The DNA of the CDR3 is TGTGCCAGTAGTATCGCGGAGGGGCTAGCTATCACCGGGGAGCTGTTTTTT. As protein: CASSIAEGLAITGELFF.

This clonotype occurred once. The missing conserved phenylalanine or tryptophan at the end of this CDR3 makes a read error likely. The V and J genes are TRBV6-5 and TRBJ1-1, with D uncertain. Germline-derived CDR1 and CDR2 are MNHEY and SVGAGI. The V end was cut by 0 bases, the J end by 4 bases, with 6 bases between. The CDR3 spans 13 residues. Written as DNA, the CDR3 is TGTGCCAGCAGTTACTCGGGAGGCACTGAAGCTTTCTCT. Its protein product is CASSYSGGTEAFS.

In its sample, this clonotype was seen a few times. The chain employs TRBV7-3 and TRBJ2-1; a possible D gene is TRBD1 (7 bases). The germline V and J ends were trimmed by 2 bases and 9 bases, with 23 bases remaining between them. CDR1 is SGHTA and CDR2 is FQGTGA in the germline V gene. This CDR3 contains 17 residues. The CDR3 DNA sequence: TGTGCCAGCAGCTTACCCCAGGGGGATAGTTCGGAGGGTGAGCAGTTCTTC. Amino acids: CASSLPQGDSSEGEQFF.

This clonotype has only one observation. The chain recombines TRBV20-1 with TRBJ2-1; the D gene is possibly TRBD2 (7 bases). This CDR3 region has 18 residues. Trimming took 0 bases from V and 3 from J, leaving 21 bases between them. Germline V gene sequence: CDR1 DFQATT, CDR2 SNEGSKA (reference sequence). Written as DNA, the CDR3 is TGCAGTGCTAGAGATCCTAAAGGGGGGGCTTCGATCTACAATGAGCAGTTCTTC. Protein: CSARDPKGGASIYNEQFF.

The CDR3 nucleotides read TGTGCCAGCAGCCAAGATTTCCTAGGAGAGCAGTTCTTC. It encodes CASSQDFLGEQFF. The chain couples TRBV14 to TRBJ2-5; no reliable D call. The DNA end lines up better with TRBJ2-1; the J call may be wrong. Germline V gene sequence: CDR1 SGHDN, CDR2 FVKESK. The CDR3 has 13 residues.

This clonotype occurred a few times. The junction departs from the called germline gene at one end, perhaps through a read error. The V gene is TRBV10-3, the J gene TRBJ2-3; D possibly corresponds to TRBD1 (6 bases). The germline CDR1 and CDR2 sequences are ENHRY and SYGVKD. This CDR3 region has 12 residues. The CDR3 coding sequence is TGTGCCCTCAGGACAGCCACAGATACGCAGTATTTT. This gives the protein CALRTATDTQYF.

Of note for this clonotype: A junction end diverges from the germline sequence, so it may reflect a read error. The V call is TRBV20-1, the J call TRBJ2-3; 11 nucleotides match TRBD2. The CDR3 runs 15 residues. Germline V lookup: CDR1 DFQATT, CDR2 SNEGSKA (reference sequence). The CDR3 bases are TGCAATGCTAGCGGTCGGCTAGCGGGGGGAGATACGCAGTATTTT. This encodes CNASGRLAGGDTQYF.

The V and J genes are TRBV15 and TRBJ1-5, with unresolved D. This CDR3 is built from 14 residues. V was shortened by 4 bases and J by 3 bases, with 10 bases between the two germline ends. The germline CDR1 and CDR2 sequences are LNHNV and YYDKDF (reference sequence). For the CDR3, the DNA is TGTGCCACCAGCATAGGACGGGACAATCAGCCCCAGCATTTT. This sequence encodes CATSIGRDNQPQHF.

The chain couples TRBV7-8 to TRBJ2-1; TRBD1 matches at 7 bases. Per the germline V gene, CDR1 is SGHVS and CDR2 is FQNEAQ. The length of the CDR3 is 17 residues. V lost 1 base to trimming and J lost 7 bases; unmatched junction nucleotides: 13. Written as DNA, the CDR3 is TGTGCCAGCAGCTTAGGGTCGGGACAGCCTAAGCTGAATGAGCAGTTCTTC. Residues: CASSLGSGQPKLNEQFF.

Concerning this clonotype: Relative to the germline gene, one junction end is altered; a read error may explain this. The chain links TRBV20-1 to TRBJ2-7; D is perhaps TRBD2 (6 bases). Germline-derived CDR1 and CDR2 are DFQATT and SNEGSKA (reference sequence). CDR3 length: 15 amino acids. CDR3 protein: CSVSPIGGDQETQYF. CDR3 coding DNA: TGCAGTGTTAGCCCCATAGGAGGGGACCAAGAGACCCAGTACTTT.

This chain connects TRBV27 to TRBJ1-2, with 7 bases that match TRBD1. With 6 bases clipped from V and 6 bases from J, the junction kept 16 bases outside the gene matches. CDR3 length: 16 amino acids. From germline, CDR1 is MNHEY and CDR2 SMNVEV (reference sequence). CDR3 loop: CASRRTRGTRGDGYTF. The CDR3 bases are TGTGCCAGCAGGAGGACCAGGGGGACGAGGGGAGATGGCTACACCTTC.

This clonotype was seen only a few times. This chain links TRBV29-1 with TRBJ2-7; D call uncertain. Trimming took 8 bases from V and 5 from J, leaving 10 bases between them. Germline-derived CDR1 and CDR2 are SQVTM and ANQGSEA. The CDR3 has 10 amino acids. CDR3 in amino acids: CSTKNDEQYF. The CDR3 region has the DNA TGCAGCACCAAAAATGACGAGCAGTACTTC.

This clonotype turned up a few times. The CDR3 loop is CSASPTSGGTDTQYF. The CDR3 DNA sequence: TGCAGTGCTTCCCCCACTAGCGGGGGCACAGATACGCAGTATTTT. The chain joins TRBV20-1 to TRBJ2-3, with 10 bases aligning to TRBD2. The CDR3 extends over 15 amino acids. Per germline, CDR1 DFQATT and CDR2 SNEGSKA (reference sequence). V shed 5 bases, J shed 1 base, and the junction held 6 bases outside the gene matches.

There are a few counts of this clonotype. This chain joins TRBV4-2 and TRBJ2-7; 9 nucleotides line up with TRBD1. Germline V gene data show CDR1 as LGHNA and CDR2 as YNFKEQ. The CDR3 has 15 amino acids. The junction had 4 bases not matched to a gene; V was cut back by 1 base and J by 3 bases. The CDR3 coding sequence is TGTGCCAGCAGCCAAGGTCAGACAGGGGGCTACGAGCAGTACTTC. Residues: CASSQGQTGGYEQYF.